The sequence of this T cell receptor (beta chain) was determined in a study of CD8 T cells in ankylosing spondylitis. Points from the study as a whole: Characteristic of ankylosing spondylitis blood, it appeared, was a TCR beta motif comprising several highly homologous variants. Peripheral blood samples showed relatively rare disease-linked clones, and these clones were CD8+. Earlier reports found some motif variants in synovial fluid and blood in reactive arthritis.

The CDR3 has 15 amino acids. J lost 5 bases, V lost 4 bases, and 10 bases had no gene match. This clonotype was counted at least ten times. Its antigen is not known. TCRdb re-analysed the 5' RACE reads in MiXCR, keeping a single row per CDR3 protein. The sample records fewer than 550,000 distinct CDR3 sequences, less than 6% being singletons. This clonotype was sampled from a male donor with ankylosing spondylitis. Sequences were obtained from blood, either unsorted or a sorted T cell fraction (not recorded which). V and J are TRBV12-3 or TRBV12-4 and TRBJ2-5, with 7 positions matching TRBD2. The DNA for the CDR3 is TGTGCCAGCAGTTCGTGGGAGGGGAGGCTGGAGACCCAGTACTTC. Its translation: CASSSWEGRLETQYF.